The entry below describes one T cell receptor (beta chain). This sample was taken from a study of shared clonotypes between healthy human individuals. Profiling relied on immunoSEQ multiplex PCR, and the TCRdb table lists in-frame clones only, not all of them. The table lists about 700,000 clones, about 90% of them singletons. CDR1 is SGDLS and CDR2 is YYNGEE in the germline V gene. V lost 0 bases to trimming and J lost 6 bases; unmatched junction nucleotides: 9. The CDR3 has 17 amino acids. Naive CD8 cells lacked CD45RO, underwent positive selection for CCR7 and left out terminally differentiated effector memory CD45RA+ cells.

The V and J genes are TRBV9 and TRBJ2-2; 9 nucleotides line up with TRBD1. The sequenced sample was naive CD8+ T cells sorted from blood. The receptor was isolated from a man under 40 in good health. CDR3 nucleotide sequence: TGTGCCAGCAGCGTAGAACAGGGGGCTAGAGTGGCCGGGGAGCTGTTTTTT. Translating it yields CASSVEQGARVAGELFF. The full variable domain, in which reference TRBV9 and TRBJ2-2 provide the parts outside the CDR3, is DSGVTQTPKHLITATGQRVTLRCSPRSGDLSVYWYQQSLDQGLQFLIQYYNGEERAKGNILERFSAQQFPDLHSELNLSSLELGDSALYFCASSVEQGARVAGELFFGEGSRLTVL.